This TCR beta chain was captured by sequencing in a study of T cell responses to AZD1222 COVID-19 vaccine. As to this clone: No antigen is known for it.

The repertoire was sequenced with immunoSEQ multiplex PCR; TCRdb's copy has only in-frame clones and lacks some. The sample holds 250,000 to 300,000 clones, about 94% seen once. V lost 2 bases and J lost 7; bases outside the gene matches: 9. The length of the CDR3 is 16 residues. Germline loops: CDR1 MNHEY, CDR2 SVGAGI. Points from the study as a whole: A mostly white British donor set with more females was recruited, and clonal diversity was possibly underestimated. The span of vaccine-associated CD4 TCRs extended across spike, with dominance at 160-218 and 743-854.

The chain carries TRBV6-5 and TRBJ2-3; 10 bases are shared with TRBD2. This material consisted of peripheral blood, taken 28 days after the second AZD1222 dose. The TCR comes from an adult who received the AZD1222 COVID-19 vaccine. This CDR3 reads CASSYESSGRTHTQYF. In DNA, the CDR3 is TGTGCCAGCAGTTACGAGTCTAGCGGGAGAACGCATACGCAGTATTTT.